The next 20 T cell receptor beta chains were all read from a single sample in a study of cytomegalovirus exposure and HLA in healthy donors. The PCR used 60 Vbeta and 13 Jbeta primers. Produced via immunoSEQ multiplex PCR; TCRdb's table is partial and in-frame only. Of roughly 130,000 clones listed, 75% to 85% are singletons. The sequenced sample consisted of PBMCs. These receptors were obtained from a male donor in good health and CMV-seronegative.

The chain employs TRBV10-2 and TRBJ2-2; TRBD2 matches at 10 bases. Trimming removed 6 bases from V and 4 bases from J; junction bases left unmatched: 5. Germline CDR1 reads WSHSY; CDR2 reads SAAADI. The length of the CDR3 is 15 residues. CDR3 loop: CASRGAGGRTGELFF. The CDR3 DNA is TGCGCCAGCAGGGGAGCGGGGGGGCGCACCGGGGAGCTGTTTTTT.

This clone was observed a single time. The chain links TRBV23-1 to TRBJ1-6; 8 bases are a match to TRBD1. TRBV23-1 is treated as an ORF (open reading frame) with a function not yet certain. The CDR3 has 17 residues. With V trimmed by 2 bases and J by 8 bases, 11 bases remained unmatched. For the CDR3, the DNA is TGCGCCAGCAGTCAAAAGGGCAGGGACAGGTTCTATTCACCCCTCCACTTT. Translated: CASSQKGRDRFYSPLHF.

The chain is built from TRBV7-2 and TRBJ2-2; 11 bases fit TRBD2. Germline CDR1 SGHTA, CDR2 FQGNSA. Trimming at V came to 3 bases and at J to 0 bases, leaving 9 bases not matched to a gene. The CDR3 spans 19 residues. As DNA, the CDR3 is TGTGCCAGCAGCTTCTTCCTGGGACTAGCGGCCCCGAACACCGGGGAGCTGTTTTTT. Its translation is CASSFFLGLAAPNTGELFF.

This chain joins TRBV11-2 and TRBJ2-1; weak D call: TRBD2 (6 bases). Germline CDR1 SGHAT, CDR2 FQNNGV. V lost 5 bases, J lost 10 bases, and 18 bases lay in between. The CDR3 totals 14 residues. The CDR3 protein is CASSQGEAGREQFF. CDR3 bases: TGTGCCAGCAGCCAAGGGGAAGCGGGTAGGGAGCAGTTCTTC.

The chain recombines TRBV9 with TRBJ2-1; 8 bases fit TRBD1. This CDR3 is built from 16 residues. The germline gives CDR1 SGDLS, CDR2 YYNGEE. The junction had 9 bases not matched to a gene; V was cut back by 0 bases and J by 7 bases. This chain's CDR3 is CASSVAASQGANEQFF. The CDR3 nucleotides are TGTGCCAGCAGCGTAGCCGCCTCCCAGGGGGCAAATGAGCAGTTCTTC.

V usage is TRBV30 and J usage is TRBJ1-5, with D possibly matching TRBD1 (5 bases). The V gene's germline CDR1 is GTSNPN and CDR2 SVGIG (reference sequence). Trimming stripped 3 bases from V and 4 bases from J, with 13 bases between. The CDR3 is made up of 14 amino acids. Written as DNA, the CDR3 is TGTGCCTGGAGCCCGGGACGGGAGAATCAGCCCCAGCATTTT. Amino acid sequence: CAWSPGRENQPQHF. Full variable domain (outside the CDR3, taken from reference TRBV30 and TRBJ1-5): SQTIHQWPATLVQPVGSPLSLECTVEGTSNPNLYWYRQAAGRGLQLLFYSVGIGQISSEVPQNLSASRPQDRQFILSSKKLLLSDSGFYLCAWSPGRENQPQHFGDGTRLSIL.

The V and J genes are TRBV30 and TRBJ1-1; D remains unclear. Germline V gives CDR1 GTSNPN, CDR2 SVGIG (reference sequence). The CDR3 loop spans 13 amino acids. The V end was cut by 2 bases, the J end by 7 bases, with 14 bases between. The CDR3 spells CAWSSGGPIEAFF. The CDR3 coding sequence is TGTGCCTGGAGTTCGGGAGGGCCGATTGAAGCTTTCTTT.

The rearrangement links TRBV30 to TRBJ1-3; no clear D gene. The CDR3 covers 14 residues. V shed 7 bases and J shed 7 bases, with 20 bases lying between them. Per germline, CDR1 GTSNPN and CDR2 SVGIG (reference sequence). CDR3 sequence: CAYTREIPFNTIYF. The CDR3 region has the DNA TGTGCCTATACACGGGAAATTCCCTTTAACACCATATATTTT.

This clone showed up just a few times. The same CDR3 can be traced to other DNA sequences in this sample. The V and J genes are TRBV4-3 and TRBJ1-1; unclear D gene. V was pared by 0 bases and J by 1 base, with 3 bases between. The CDR3 loop spans 13 amino acids. Per germline, CDR1 LGHNA and CDR2 YSLEER. The DNA for the CDR3 is TGCGCCAGCAGCCAAGATCGGAACACTGAAGCTTTCTTT. Translating it yields CASSQDRNTEAFF.

The V gene is TRBV9, the J gene TRBJ1-2, with 10 nucleotides matching TRBD1. This CDR3 has 14 amino acids. Trimming removed 4 bases from V and 4 bases from J; junction bases left unmatched: 4. Germline loops: CDR1 SGDLS, CDR2 YYNGEE. The CDR3 loop reads CASSSGQGVYGYTF. The CDR3 coding sequence is TGTGCCAGCAGCTCCGGACAGGGGGTCTATGGCTACACCTTC.

This chain links TRBV7-8 with TRBJ2-7; perhaps TRBD2 as D (6 bases). Germline CDR1 is SGHVS and CDR2 is FQNEAQ. The CDR3 covers 20 residues. V shed 5 bases and J shed 3 bases, with 32 bases lying between them. The CDR3 is CASSNSMGRGTISPSYEQYF. The DNA for the CDR3 is TGTGCCAGCAGCAACTCGATGGGGCGCGGGACCATCTCCCCTAGCTACGAGCAGTACTTC.

This chain connects TRBV18 to TRBJ1-1, with 11 nucleotides matching TRBD1. V shed 2 bases, J shed 7 bases, and the junction held 3 bases outside the gene matches. This CDR3 is built from 14 residues. CDR1 and CDR2 from the germline V gene are KGHSH and LQKENI. For the CDR3, the DNA is TGTGCCAGCTCACCATTGGGACAGGGGGATGAAGCTTTCTTT. Its protein is CASSPLGQGDEAFF.

V and J are TRBV10-2 and TRBJ2-1, with 9 bases lining up with TRBD1. Germline V gene sequence: CDR1 WSHSY, CDR2 SAAADI. The CDR3 is made up of 16 amino acids. The V and J ends lost 8 bases and 7 bases, in that order; junction bases with no gene match: 15. The CDR3 DNA follows: TGCGCCAGCTCCCGGGACAGGGATCGGGGCCGGAATGAGCAGTTCTTC. Translating it yields CASSRDRDRGRNEQFF.

The chain uses TRBV5-5 and TRBJ1-1, with D perhaps matching TRBD1 (5 bases). V was trimmed by 1 base and J by 5 bases, leaving 15 bases between them. This CDR3 is 15 amino acids long. Germline V gene data show CDR1 as SGHKS and CDR2 as YYEKEE (reference sequence). The CDR3 sequence: CASSLIRGVGTEAFF. CDR3 coding DNA: TGTGCCAGCAGCTTGATTCGGGGGGTAGGGACTGAAGCTTTCTTT.

The chain employs TRBV25-1 and TRBJ1-1, with D possibly matching TRBD1 (5 bases). V shed 1 base and J shed 1 base, with 13 bases lying between them. The germline gives CDR1 MGHDK, CDR2 SYGVNS. This CDR3 has 16 residues. The CDR3: CASSESRGMGNTEAFF. As DNA, the CDR3 is TGTGCCAGCAGTGAATCTCGGGGGATGGGGAACACTGAAGCTTTCTTT.

This clone was found a few times. The rearrangement uses TRBV15 and TRBJ2-7; D might be TRBD2 (5 bases). V lost 0 bases, J lost 3 bases, and 12 bases lay in between. Germline lookup yields CDR1 LNHNV and CDR2 YYDKDF (reference sequence). This CDR3 spans 15 amino acids. CDR3 amino acids: CATSRDHGGYYEQYF. CDR3 bases: TGTGCCACCAGCAGAGATCACGGAGGATACTACGAGCAGTACTTC.

The chain couples TRBV25-1 to TRBJ2-5, with 8 positions matching TRBD1. The V gene's germline CDR1 is MGHDK and CDR2 SYGVNS. CDR3 length: 12 residues. V dropped 5 bases and J dropped 7; count of bases not matched to a gene: 3. CDR3 residues: CASSPDRGTQYF. The CDR3 coding sequence is TGTGCCAGCAGTCCAGACAGGGGGACCCAGTACTTC.

The gene calls are TRBV5-4 and TRBJ1-1; 9 bases align to TRBD1. The CDR3 totals 16 residues. The V gene's germline CDR1 is SGHNT and CDR2 YYREEE (reference sequence). After removal of 4 bases from V and 2 bases from J, the junction contained 9 bases not matched to a gene. The DNA of the CDR3 is TGTGCCAGCAGCGTGGGACAGGGACCCTTAAACACTGAAGCTTTCTTT. This codes for CASSVGQGPLNTEAFF.

The chain joins TRBV4-3 to TRBJ1-5; 7 bases line up with TRBD1. This CDR3 is built from 16 residues. The germline V gene has CDR1 LGHNA and CDR2 YSLEER. The junction had 5 bases not matched to a gene; V was cut back by 3 bases and J by 0 bases. As DNA, the CDR3 is TGCGCCAGCAGCCAGCCGGGACAGCTTAGCAATCAGCCCCAGCATTTT. Amino acids: CASSQPGQLSNQPQHF.

This clone was recorded a few times. The chain joins TRBV6-1 to TRBJ2-2; TRBD1 matches at 9 bases. In germline, CDR1 is MNHNS, CDR2 SASEGT. The CDR3 length is 16 residues. V gave up 0 bases and J gave up 7 bases; unmatched junction bases: 6. As DNA, the CDR3 is TGTGCCAGCAGTGAAGCTCCGGGACAGGGAAGCGGGGAGCTGTTTTTT. It encodes CASSEAPGQGSGELFF.